This T cell receptor beta chain was retrieved from a study of cytomegalovirus exposure and HLA in healthy donors. Study summary: Unique TCR beta sequences numbering about 100 million came from around 180 million T cells in an earlier analysis. The study's findings and limits: About 87% or about 30% of the time was how often most TCR beta V segments were productive, according to an earlier analysis. Most likely, a cluster of highly shared sequence variants arose as a sequencing artifact.

Both 60 Vbeta primers and 13 Jbeta primers went into the PCR. Repertoires were generated with immunoSEQ multiplex PCR, while TCRdb's copy carries only in-frame clones and drops some. Of some 150,000 clones listed, 71% are singletons. With regard to this clone: Its antigen is not known.

Material for sequencing was PBMCs. The receptor's source is a woman in her 30s in good health and CMV-seronegative.

This CDR3 reads CASSPYLDRNSPLHF. The CDR3 nucleotides read TGTGCCAGCAGCCCGTACCTTGACAGGAATTCACCCCTCCACTTT. J is TRBJ1-6 and V is TRBV5-4; possibly TRBD1 for D (6 bases). The germline V gene encodes CDR1 SGHNT and CDR2 YYREEE (reference sequence). The V end was cut by 4 bases, the J end by 7 bases, with 15 bases between. The CDR3 has 15 residues.